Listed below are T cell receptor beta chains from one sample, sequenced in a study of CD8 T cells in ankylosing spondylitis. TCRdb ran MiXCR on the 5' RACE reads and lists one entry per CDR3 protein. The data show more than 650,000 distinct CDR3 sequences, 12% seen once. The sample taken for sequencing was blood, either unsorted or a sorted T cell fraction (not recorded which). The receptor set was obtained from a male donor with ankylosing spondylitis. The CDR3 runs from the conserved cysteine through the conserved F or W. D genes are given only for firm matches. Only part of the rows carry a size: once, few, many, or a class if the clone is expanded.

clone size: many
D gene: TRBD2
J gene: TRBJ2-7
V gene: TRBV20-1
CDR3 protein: CSALTSGSSYEQYF
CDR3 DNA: TGCAGTGCTCTGACTAGCGGGAGCTCCTACGAGCAGTACTTC

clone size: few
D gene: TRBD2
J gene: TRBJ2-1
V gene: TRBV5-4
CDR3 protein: CASSLAVWEGYNEQFF
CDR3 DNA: TGTGCCAGCAGCTTGGCCGTGTGGGAGGGCTACAATGAGCAGTTCTTC

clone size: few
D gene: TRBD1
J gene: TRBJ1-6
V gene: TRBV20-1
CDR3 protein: CSARDRIDSSYNSPLHF
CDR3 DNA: TGCAGTGCGAGGGACAGGATCGATAGCTCCTATAATTCACCCCTCCACTTT

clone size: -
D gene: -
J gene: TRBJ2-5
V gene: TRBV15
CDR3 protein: CATSRNQVWGETQYF
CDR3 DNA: TGTGCCACCAGCAGAAATCAGGTCTGGGGGGAGACCCAGTACTTC

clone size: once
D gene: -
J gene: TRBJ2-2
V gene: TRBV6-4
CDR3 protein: CASKSQGYTGELFF
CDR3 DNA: TGTGCCAGCAAGTCGCAGGGGTACACCGGGGAGCTGTTTTTT

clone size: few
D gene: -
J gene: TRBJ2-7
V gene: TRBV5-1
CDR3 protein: CASSLADGGRAYEQYF
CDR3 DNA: TGCGCCAGCAGCTTGGCGGACGGGGGGCGCGCCTACGAGCAGTACTTC

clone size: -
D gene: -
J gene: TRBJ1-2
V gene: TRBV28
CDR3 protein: CASNTRQAEGYTF
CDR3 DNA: TGTGCCAGCAACACTAGACAGGCTGAGGGCTACACCTTC

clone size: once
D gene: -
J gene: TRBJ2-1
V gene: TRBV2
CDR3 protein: CASGQGSGEQFF
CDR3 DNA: TGTGCCAGCGGGCAGGGGAGTGGTGAGCAGTTCTTC

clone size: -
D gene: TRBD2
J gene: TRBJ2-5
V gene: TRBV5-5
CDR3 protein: CASSLLGTRQETQYF
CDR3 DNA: TGTGCCAGCAGCTTGCTGGGGACTAGACAAGAGACCCAGTACTTC

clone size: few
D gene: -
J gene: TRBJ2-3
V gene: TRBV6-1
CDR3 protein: CASSPLGGLKTDTQYF
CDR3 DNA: TGTGCCAGCAGTCCCCTGGGAGGTCTGAAGACAGATACGCAGTATTTT

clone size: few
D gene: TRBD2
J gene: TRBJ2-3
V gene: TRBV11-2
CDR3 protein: CASSFGLAGGVSEPDTQYF
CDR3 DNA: TGTGCCAGCAGCTTCGGACTAGCGGGGGGGGTTAGTGAGCCAGATACGCAGTATTTT

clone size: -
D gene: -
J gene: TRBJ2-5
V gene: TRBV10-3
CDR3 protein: CAISEGGLEETQYF
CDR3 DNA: TGTGCCATCAGTGAAGGGGGGCTGGAGGAGACCCAGTACTTC

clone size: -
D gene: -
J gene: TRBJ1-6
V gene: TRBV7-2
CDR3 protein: CASSFYTGNSPLHF
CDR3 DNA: TGTGCCAGCAGCTTCTATACGGGGAATTCACCCCTCCACTTT

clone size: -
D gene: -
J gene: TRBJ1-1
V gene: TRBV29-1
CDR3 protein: CSVGVTVEAFF
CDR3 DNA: TGCAGCGTTGGAGTTACGGTGGAAGCTTTCTTT

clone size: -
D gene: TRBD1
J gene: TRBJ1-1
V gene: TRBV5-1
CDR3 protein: CASSYGQGGNTEAFF
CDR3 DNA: TGCGCCAGCAGCTATGGACAGGGTGGGAACACTGAAGCTTTCTTT

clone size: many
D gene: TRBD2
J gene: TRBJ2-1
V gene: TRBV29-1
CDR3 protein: CSVTPGGSKQFF
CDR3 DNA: TGCAGCGTTACTCCTGGCGGGAGTAAGCAGTTCTTC

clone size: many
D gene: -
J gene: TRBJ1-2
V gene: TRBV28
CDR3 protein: CASSLSFEGGYTF
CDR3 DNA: TGTGCCAGCAGTTTATCTTTTGAAGGAGGCTACACCTTC

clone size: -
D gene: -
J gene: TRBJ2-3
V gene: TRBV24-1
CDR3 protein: CATSDQRRGVISDTQYF
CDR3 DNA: TGTGCCACCAGTGATCAGCGGCGGGGTGTGATCTCAGATACGCAGTATTTT

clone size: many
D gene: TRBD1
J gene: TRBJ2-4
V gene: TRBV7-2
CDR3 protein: CASSLAGSGQNIQYF
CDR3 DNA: TGTGCCAGCAGCTTAGCGGGGTCGGGACAGAACATTCAGTACTTC

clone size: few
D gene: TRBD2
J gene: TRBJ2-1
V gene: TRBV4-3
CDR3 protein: CASSQVAGANNEQFF
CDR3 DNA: TGCGCCAGCAGCCAAGTAGCGGGGGCGAACAATGAGCAGTTCTTC

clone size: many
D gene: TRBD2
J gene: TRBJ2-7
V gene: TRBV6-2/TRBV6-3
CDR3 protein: CASSSGTSINEQYF
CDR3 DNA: TGTGCCAGCAGCTCCGGGACTAGCATTAACGAGCAGTACTTC

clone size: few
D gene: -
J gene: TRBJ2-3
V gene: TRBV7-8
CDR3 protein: CASSLAPGRVTYTQYF
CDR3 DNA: TGTGCCAGCAGCTTAGCCCCCGGACGGGTCACGTATACGCAGTATTTT

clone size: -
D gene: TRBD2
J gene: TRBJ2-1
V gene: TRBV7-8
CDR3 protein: CASRTTSGGSYNEQFF
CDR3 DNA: TGTGCCAGCAGGACGACTAGCGGGGGATCCTACAATGAGCAGTTCTTC

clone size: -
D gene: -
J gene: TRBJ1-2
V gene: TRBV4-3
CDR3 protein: CASSQAPGRSVYGYTF
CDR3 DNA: TGCGCCAGCAGCCAAGCCCCGGGCAGGAGCGTCTATGGCTACACCTTC

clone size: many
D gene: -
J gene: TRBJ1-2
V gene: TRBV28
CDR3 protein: CASSFREFSYTF
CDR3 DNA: TGTGCCAGCAGTTTTAGGGAGTTTAGCTACACCTTC

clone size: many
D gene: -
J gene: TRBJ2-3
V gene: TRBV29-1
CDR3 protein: CSKTGGGGSTDTQYF
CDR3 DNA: TGCAGCAAAACGGGAGGAGGGGGGAGCACAGATACGCAGTATTTT

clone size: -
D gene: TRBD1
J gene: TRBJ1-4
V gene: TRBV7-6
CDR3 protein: CASLTTGTANEKLFF
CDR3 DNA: TGTGCCAGCTTGACCACCGGGACAGCAAATGAAAAACTGTTTTTT

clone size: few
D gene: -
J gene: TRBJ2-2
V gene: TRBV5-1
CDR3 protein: CASSLAQSGELFF
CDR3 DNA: TGCGCCAGCAGCTTGGCCCAATCCGGGGAGCTGTTTTTT

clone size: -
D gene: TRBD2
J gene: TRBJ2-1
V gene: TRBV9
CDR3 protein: CASSVGSGGNYNEQFF
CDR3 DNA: TGTGCCAGCAGCGTAGGAAGCGGGGGAAACTACAATGAGCAGTTCTTC

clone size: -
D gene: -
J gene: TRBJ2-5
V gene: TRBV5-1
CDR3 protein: CASSLGAGPETQYF
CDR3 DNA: TGCGCCAGCAGCTTGGGCGCGGGACCAGAGACCCAGTACTTC